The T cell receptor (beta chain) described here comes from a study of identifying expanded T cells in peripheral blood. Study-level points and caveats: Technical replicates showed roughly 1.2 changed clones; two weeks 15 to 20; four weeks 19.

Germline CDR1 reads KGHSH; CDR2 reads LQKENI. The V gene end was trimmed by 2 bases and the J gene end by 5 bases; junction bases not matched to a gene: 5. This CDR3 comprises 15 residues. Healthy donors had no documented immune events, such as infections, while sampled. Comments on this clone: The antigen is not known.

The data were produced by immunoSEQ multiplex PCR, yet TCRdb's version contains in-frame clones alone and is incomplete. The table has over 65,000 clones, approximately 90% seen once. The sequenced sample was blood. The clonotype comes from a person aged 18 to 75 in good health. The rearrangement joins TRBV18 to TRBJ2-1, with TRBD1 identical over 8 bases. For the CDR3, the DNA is TGTGCCAGCTCACCAGGGACAGGATCCCACAATGAGCAGTTCTTC. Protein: CASSPGTGSHNEQFF.